The rows below give T cell receptor beta chains drawn from one sample of a study of blood T cell repertoires in COVID-19. Produced via immunoSEQ multiplex PCR; TCRdb's table is partial and in-frame only. The table records 40,000 or so clones, around 87% of them present only once. The material sequenced was peripheral blood. The receptor source for this set is a man aged 25-40 years with active or convalescent COVID-19. CDR3s include the opening cysteine and the closing phenylalanine or tryptophan. D genes are given only for firm matches. Some rows mark clone size as missing; the rest say once, few, many or name a class of expanded clone.

D gene	V gene	J gene	clone size	CDR3 protein	CDR3 DNA
.	TRBV4-1	TRBJ1-1	.	CASSLRQLNTEAFF	TGCGCCAGCAGCCTCCGACAGCTGAACACTGAAGCTTTCTTT
TRBD1	TRBV4-1	TRBJ1-2	once	CASSQDDRVLNYGYTF	TGCGCCAGCAGCCAAGACGACAGGGTCCTTAACTATGGCTACACCTTC
TRBD1	TRBV29-1	TRBJ1-5	.	CSPGQGINQPQHF	TGCAGCCCTGGACAGGGGATAAATCAGCCCCAGCATTTT
TRBD1	TRBV6-5	TRBJ1-3	.	CASRHPGTGRDTIYF	TGTGCCAGCAGGCATCCAGGGACAGGAAGAGACACCATATATTTT
.	TRBV6-5	TRBJ1-2	.	CASSLFRFKGQDGYTF	TGTGCCAGCAGTTTGTTCAGGTTTAAAGGCCAAGATGGCTACACCTTC
TRBD1	TRBV7-2	TRBJ2-5	.	CASSSGAGTGRETQYF	TGTGCCAGCAGCTCGGGGGCAGGGACAGGACGAGAGACCCAGTACTTC
TRBD1	TRBV19	TRBJ1-2	few	CASLGTANYGYTF	TGTGCCAGCCTTGGGACAGCTAACTATGGCTACACCTTC
TRBD1	TRBV11-3	TRBJ2-6	.	CASSLGTGGYGANVLTF	TGTGCCAGCAGCTTAGGTACAGGGGGCTACGGGGCCAACGTCCTGACTTTC
.	TRBV29-1	TRBJ2-5	.	CSVERRHEAQYF	TGCAGCGTTGAGCGCCGCCACGAGGCCCAGTACTTC
TRBD2	TRBV2	TRBJ2-1	.	CASSGLAGGNYNEQFF	TGTGCCAGCAGTGGGCTAGCGGGGGGTAACTACAATGAGCAGTTCTTC
TRBD1	TRBV18	TRBJ2-2	.	CASSPPDRGHTGELFF	TGTGCCAGCTCACCACCCGATAGGGGGCACACCGGGGAGCTGTTTTTT
.	TRBV6-5	TRBJ2-5	once	CASSSGTLRRETQYF	TGTGCCAGCAGCAGTGGGACACTCCGGCGAGAGACCCAGTACTTC
TRBD1	TRBV6-5	TRBJ1-2	.	CASIRGQGSPYGYTF	TGTGCCAGCATTCGCGGACAGGGCAGCCCCTATGGCTACACCTTC
TRBD1	TRBV4-1	TRBJ1-1	.	CASSQDRDREGTEAFF	TGCGCCAGCAGCCAGGATAGGGACAGGGAAGGGACTGAAGCTTTCTTT
.	TRBV5-6	TRBJ2-3	.	CASSLGSADTQYF	TGTGCCAGCAGCTTGGGGTCAGCGGATACGCAGTATTTT
TRBD2	TRBV7-8	TRBJ2-1	.	CASSLGQGRGLAGSYNEQFF	TGTGCCAGCAGCTTAGGGCAGGGGCGAGGTCTAGCGGGATCCTACAATGAGCAGTTCTTC
.	TRBV7-8	TRBJ1-6	few	CASRLSSYNSPLHF	TGTGCCAGCAGACTGAGCTCCTATAATTCACCCCTCCACTTT
.	TRBV19	TRBJ2-2	.	CASSLRNTGELFF	TGTGCCAGTAGTCTTAGAAACACCGGGGAGCTGTTTTTT
TRBD1	TRBV28	TRBJ1-2	.	CASSTGGHYGYTF	TGTGCCAGCAGTACAGGGGGCCACTATGGCTACACCTTC
.	TRBV15	TRBJ1-5	.	CATSSSSRRKTSNQPQHF	TGTGCCACCAGCAGCTCTAGCAGGAGAAAAACTAGCAATCAGCCCCAGCATTTT
.	TRBV11-2	TRBJ1-2	.	CASSLGAGYGYTF	TGTGCCAGCAGCCTTGGGGCTGGCTATGGCTACACCTTC
.	TRBV23-1	TRBJ1-5	.	CATYLQPQHF	TGCGCCACCTATCTTCAGCCCCAGCATTTT
TRBD2	TRBV30	TRBJ2-3	.	CAWSVGASGQTDTQYF	TGTGCCTGGAGTGTAGGTGCTAGCGGGCAAACAGATACGCAGTATTTT
TRBD1	TRBV18	TRBJ1-5	.	CASSVTGDSNQPQHF	TGTGCCAGCTCGGTGACAGGGGATAGCAATCAGCCCCAGCATTTT
.	TRBV4-1	TRBJ2-7	few	CASSQEFHFNYEQYF	TGCGCCAGCAGCCAAGAGTTCCATTTCAACTACGAGCAGTACTTC
.	TRBV7-9	TRBJ1-1	.	CASSLDAMATEAFF	TGTGCCAGCAGCTTAGACGCAATGGCCACTGAAGCTTTCTTT
TRBD1	TRBV6-6	TRBJ2-1	.	CASSSGTGIRNEQFF	TGTGCCAGCAGTTCCGGGACAGGCATCAGGAATGAGCAGTTCTTC
TRBD1	TRBV20-1	TRBJ2-7	.	CSASKTGFHEQYF	TGCAGTGCTAGTAAGACAGGGTTCCACGAGCAGTACTTC
TRBD1	TRBV5-1	TRBJ2-1	once	CASSRDSDEQFF	TGCGCCAGCAGTCGGGACAGCGATGAGCAGTTCTTC
.	TRBV10-3	TRBJ2-7	.	CAISEDRDFSYEQYF	TGTGCCATCAGTGAAGACCGGGACTTTTCCTACGAGCAGTACTTC
TRBD1	TRBV7-8	TRBJ1-1	once	CASRTGVNTEAFF	TGTGCCAGCAGGACAGGGGTTAACACTGAAGCTTTCTTT
TRBD2	TRBV9	TRBJ2-3	.	CASSPEEGTSGAVGTDTQYF	TGTGCCAGCAGCCCGGAGGAGGGGACTAGCGGGGCCGTCGGGACAGATACGCAGTATTTT
.	TRBV4-2	TRBJ2-2	.	CASSQEGTKGVTGELFF	TGTGCCAGCAGCCAAGAAGGGACTAAGGGGGTCACCGGGGAGCTGTTTTTT
TRBD1	TRBV2	TRBJ2-3	few	CASSEDGQGTSTDTQYF	TGTGCCAGCAGTGAAGACGGACAGGGGACTAGCACAGATACGCAGTATTTT
.	TRBV13	TRBJ2-5	.	CASSLGGSVGTQYF	TGTGCCAGCAGCTTAGGGGGGAGTGTTGGGACCCAGTACTTC
TRBD1	TRBV10-3	TRBJ2-3	.	CAIRGTGGLDTQYF	TGTGCCATCAGGGGGACAGGGGGCTTAGATACGCAGTATTTT